This T cell receptor (beta chain) was captured in a study of cytotoxic CD8 clonotypes in ibrutinib-treated CLL (dated by TCRdb to the early 2020s). Turning to the overall study: The cohort included about 15 treatment-naive and approximately twelve relapsed/refractory patients; around 18 were IGHV unmutated. Partial responses were observed in 24 patients and complete responses in 2; after a median follow-up of around 68 months, remission was maintained in 15 or so patients and progression was observed in some twelve. The response samples were drawn at a median of approximately 12 months into treatment, with a range of about 6 to 40 months. On average, each sample had 255,043 productive templates and more than 75,000 productive rearrangements. Longitudinal samples were available for about 30% of the roughly 90 trial participants. Cryopreserved peripheral blood mononuclear cells were obtained prior to treatment, at the time of response, and at either disease progression or sustained remission. All remission and progressive disease samples were collected while patients were still receiving ibrutinib.

Looking up the germline V gene yields CDR1 SGHDN and CDR2 FVKESK. CDR3 length: 15 amino acids, cysteine to phenylalanine. The kept DNA is CDR3 alone, 45 bases in frame from the first base. V lost 1 base and J lost 6 bases, and the count of bases not matched to a germline gene is 1. Study-wide conclusions, independent of this receptor: Clonality increased at ibrutinib response, stayed stable in sustained remission, and fell back toward baseline at progression. Public clonotypes were rare and either contracted or stayed stable during treatment, and the rise in clonality at ibrutinib response reflected the expansion of private clonotypes. Baseline clonality was found to be higher than that of age-matched healthy donors and was strongly correlated with circulating CD8+ T-cell counts. Sampling times were not matched between sustained-remission and progressing patients, and lymph node repertoires were not studied.

The intended sense of this specimen's time point label: 12 months on ibrutinib. For TCR beta library preparation, 1.5 to 2 micrograms of genomic DNA was extracted from cryopreserved PBMCs. Longitudinal blood samples from CLL patients on ibrutinib monotherapy underwent high-throughput TCR beta sequencing. The patients took part in an open-label, single-center phase 2 trial of ibrutinib monotherapy. Of note for this clone: The specificity of this receptor is unknown. It has no much larger one-base neighbor in the sample; base qualities were not kept.

Each clonotype received, on average, 10x coverage in deep resolution sequencing performed on a MiSeq, where the target depth lay between 1 in 1 million and 1 in 200,000 T cells. TCR beta libraries were generated with the immunoSEQ hsTCRB Kit. The authors processed their data as follows. Data were analyzed with ImmunoSEQ Data Assistant and ImmunoSEQ Analyzer, with V, D and J genes assigned per IMGT definitions. Clonality, which ranges from 0 to 1, was calculated as one minus the normalized Shannon entropy of productive rearrangement frequencies. Public clonotype analysis was restricted to overrepresented clonotypes comprising at least 0.05% of each patient's repertoire. Repertoires from 10 to 15 age-matched healthy donors in immuneACCESS were used as clonality controls. TCRdb took over this immuneACCESS table, retaining in-frame rearrangements with V and J assigned. Such tables are incomplete; in checked studies, under half of the missing clones stem from an unresolved V gene, and the remainder is unexplained. The V and J calls and the clone size are those of that table, but D and trimming were determined from the DNA. This sample gives about 200,000 clones in total; nearly 80% of them show up just once. The top ten hold roughly 10% of the sample.

This TCR derives from a human donor with chronic lymphocytic leukemia. Recombination joined TRBV14 with TRBJ2-1; 12 middle bases align to TRBD2. The sequencing here drew on PBMCs, taken after 12 months of ibrutinib treatment. The CDR3 loop reads CASSQVLAGGNEQFF. The sequenced DNA is TGTGCCAGCAGCCAAGTACTAGCGGGAGGCAATGAGCAGTTCTTC.